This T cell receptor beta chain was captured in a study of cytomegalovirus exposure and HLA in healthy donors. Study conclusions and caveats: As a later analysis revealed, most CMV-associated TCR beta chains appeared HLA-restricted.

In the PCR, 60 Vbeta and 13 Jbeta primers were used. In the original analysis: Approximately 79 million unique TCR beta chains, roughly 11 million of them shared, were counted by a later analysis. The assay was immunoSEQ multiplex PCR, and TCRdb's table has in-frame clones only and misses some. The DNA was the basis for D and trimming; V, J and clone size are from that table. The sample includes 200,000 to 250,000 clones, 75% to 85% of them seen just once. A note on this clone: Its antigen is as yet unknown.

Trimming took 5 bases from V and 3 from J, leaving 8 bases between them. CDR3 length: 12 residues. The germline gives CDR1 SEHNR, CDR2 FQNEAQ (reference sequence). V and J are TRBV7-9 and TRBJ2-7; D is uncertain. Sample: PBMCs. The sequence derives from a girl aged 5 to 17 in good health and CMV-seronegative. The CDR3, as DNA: TGTGCCAGCAGCCGCTCAGGCTACGAGCAGTACTTC. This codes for CASSRSGYEQYF.